These 2 T cell receptor beta chains share one sample of origin, sequenced in a study of cytomegalovirus exposure and HLA in healthy donors. Primers for the PCR totalled 60 Vbeta and 13 Jbeta. Assay used: immunoSEQ multiplex PCR; TCRdb lists only in-frame clones, some missing. The sample lists over 200,000 clones; around 80% were seen once. The sequenced material came from PBMCs. These TCRs come from a male donor in good health and CMV-seronegative.

This clone was found once. This chain links TRBV27 with TRBJ2-7, with 11 bases lining up with TRBD1. CDR3 length: 14 amino acids. Trimming at V came to 4 bases and at J to 7 bases, leaving 6 bases not matched to a gene. From germline, CDR1 is MNHEY and CDR2 SMNVEV (reference sequence). CDR3 bases: TGTGCCAGCAGTTCTGGACAGGGGGCGAATGAGCAGTACTTC. It yields the protein CASSSGQGANEQYF.

The J gene is TRBJ2-2, the V gene TRBV7-3, with 14 bases identical to TRBD2. The CDR3 is 16 residues long. The germline gives CDR1 SGHTA, CDR2 FQGTGA. The V gene end was trimmed by 3 bases and the J gene end by 7 bases; junction bases not matched to a gene: 4. The CDR3 spells CASSLGTSGSIGELFF. CDR3 DNA: TGTGCCAGCAGCTTGGGGACTAGCGGGAGTATCGGGGAGCTGTTTTTT.